This TCR beta chain originates from a study of blood T cell repertoires in COVID-19. At the level of the study: Researchers got acute and convalescent COVID-19 samples from the United States, Italy and Spain. PBMCs, B-cell-depleted T cells, or T cells provided the cDNA or gDNA that made up the material.

Authors' processing steps: The assay estimated nucleated cells by amplifying reference gene primers. TCRdb's table, derived via immunoSEQ multiplex PCR, lists solely in-frame clones and lacks some. From that table come the V and J calls and clone size; the DNA was used to work out D and trimming. The repertoire holds some 350,000 clones, with 83% as singletons. V lost 5 bases and J 2 bases, leaving 12 bases between the germline ends. The CDR3 spans 14 residues. Germline V gene data show CDR1 as MNHEY and CDR2 as SVGAGI. Source material: peripheral blood. The rearrangement links TRBV6-5 to TRBJ1-2; TRBD1 is a possible D gene (5 bases). This clonotype originated in a man aged 25-45 years with active or convalescent COVID-19. DNA for the CDR3: TGTGCCAGCAGTCCATCTGACAGAAACTATGGCTACACCTTC. Translating gives CASSPSDRNYGYTF.